This T cell receptor (beta chain) was documented in a study of T cell repertoires in cytomegalovirus infection. Study information: Public TCR beta signature analysis indicated the presence of both CMV infection and matching HLA type.

Study observations and caveats: CMV-specific HLA-C-restricted TCR beta clonotypes dominated the ex vivo response. Adding up the frequency of public TCR beta families identified people who carried CMV plus the relevant HLA.

This clonotype was picked up many times. Its antigen is unidentified. One entry per CDR3 protein, called by TCRdb with MiXCR from the reads. In the table there are fewer than 80,000 distinct CDR3 sequences, less than 4.5% of which are singletons. The germline V gene encodes CDR1 SGHTA and CDR2 FQGNSA. The length of the CDR3 is 17 residues. Trimming at V came to 5 bases and at J to 5 bases, leaving 11 bases not matched to a gene. The sequence was collected from a human donor in good health (CMV status not recorded). Some clones in this sample may be carry-over from other donors' samples. Sequenced: PBMCs. The chain combines TRBV7-2 with TRBJ1-6; 8 nucleotides align to TRBD1. DNA for the CDR3: TGTGCCAGCAGCCCCTTCTCCCAGGGGGCGAATAATTCACCCCTCCACTTT. Translating gives CASSPFSQGANNSPLHF.